These 3 T cell receptor beta chains were all obtained from the same sample, sequenced in a study of CD8 T cells in ankylosing spondylitis. MiXCR, run by TCRdb on the 5' RACE reads, gives a single entry per CDR3 protein. Among about 250,000 distinct CDR3 sequences listed, 20% to 30% were seen once. The sequencing sample was made of blood, either unsorted or a sorted T cell fraction (not recorded which). These receptors all come from a male donor with ankylosing spondylitis or in good health (not recorded which).

At least ten counts were recorded for this clonotype. The rearrangement uses TRBV12-3 or TRBV12-4 and TRBJ2-3, with D perhaps matching TRBD2 (5 bases). V was clipped by 4 bases and J by 9 bases, with 8 bases between them. The CDR3 is 11 amino acids. The CDR3 DNA sequence: TGTGCCAGCAGTTATGAGGGAACGCAGTATTTT. Its translation is CASSYEGTQYF.

This clonotype was seen repeatedly, ten times or more. V is TRBV29-1 and J is TRBJ1-1, with no clear D. From germline, CDR1 is SQVTM and CDR2 ANQGSEA. This CDR3 comprises 12 residues. V dropped 4 bases and J dropped 1 base, with 7 bases sitting between them. The CDR3 nucleotides read TGCAGCGTTGGACACGCGAACACTGAAGCTTTCTTT. Amino acids: CSVGHANTEAFF. Full variable domain (rest looked up from reference TRBV29-1 and TRBJ1-1): SAVISQKPSRDICQRGTSLTIQCQVDSQVTMMFWYRQQPGQSLTLIATANQGSEATYESGFVIDKFPISRPNLTFSTLTVSNMSPEDSSIYLCSVGHANTEAFFGQGTRLTVV.

There are many counts of this clonotype. The V and J genes are TRBV5-1 and TRBJ1-2, with TRBD1 identical over 8 bases. With V trimmed by 4 bases and J by 5 bases, 4 bases remained unmatched. The CDR3 has 13 amino acids. Per the germline V gene, CDR1 is SGHRS and CDR2 is YFSETQ. The CDR3 sequence: CASSSDRGYGYTF. The CDR3 nucleotides read TGCGCCAGCAGCAGCGACAGGGGTTATGGCTACACCTTC.